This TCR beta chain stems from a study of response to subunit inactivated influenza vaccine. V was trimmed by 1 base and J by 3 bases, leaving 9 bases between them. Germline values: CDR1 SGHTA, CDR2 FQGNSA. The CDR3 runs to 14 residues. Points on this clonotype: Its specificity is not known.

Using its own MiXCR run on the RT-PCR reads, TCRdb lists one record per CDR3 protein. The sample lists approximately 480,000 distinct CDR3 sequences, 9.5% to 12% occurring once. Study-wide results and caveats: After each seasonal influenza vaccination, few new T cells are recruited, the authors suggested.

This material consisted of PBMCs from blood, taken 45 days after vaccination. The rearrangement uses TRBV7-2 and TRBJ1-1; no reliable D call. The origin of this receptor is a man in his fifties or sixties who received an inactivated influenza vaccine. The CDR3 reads CASSLGGADTEAFF. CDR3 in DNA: TGTGCCAGCAGCTTAGGAGGAGCGGACACTGAAGCTTTCTTT.